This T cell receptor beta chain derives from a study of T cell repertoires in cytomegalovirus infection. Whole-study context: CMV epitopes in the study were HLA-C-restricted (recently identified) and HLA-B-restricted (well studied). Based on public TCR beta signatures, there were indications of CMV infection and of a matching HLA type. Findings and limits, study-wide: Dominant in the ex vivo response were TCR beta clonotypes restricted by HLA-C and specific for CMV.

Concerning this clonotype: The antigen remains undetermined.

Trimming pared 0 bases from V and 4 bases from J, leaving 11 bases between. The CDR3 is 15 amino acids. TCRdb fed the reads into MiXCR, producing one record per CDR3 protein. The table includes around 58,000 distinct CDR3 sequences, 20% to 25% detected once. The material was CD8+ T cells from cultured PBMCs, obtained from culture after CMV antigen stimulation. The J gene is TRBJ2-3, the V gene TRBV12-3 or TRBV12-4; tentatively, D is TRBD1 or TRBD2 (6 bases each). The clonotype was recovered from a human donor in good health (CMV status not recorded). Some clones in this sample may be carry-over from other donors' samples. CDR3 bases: TGTGCCAGCAGTTTAGCGCCCGGGGGCGCAGATACGCAGTATTTT. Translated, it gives CASSLAPGGADTQYF.